The present entry profiles one TCR beta chain with its context. Antigen: not known. These data come from a study of T cell repertoires in aging, cancer and after chemotherapy. Background on the study: The full dataset contained roughly 9 million TCR reads.

Per germline, CDR1 MNHEY and CDR2 SMNVEV (reference sequence). CDR3 length: 17 amino acids. The V and J ends lost 6 bases and 1 base, in that order; junction bases with no gene match: 10. Study-wide results and limits: Rebound thymic output was suggested by rising median generation probability during chemotherapy in each cancer cohort. The repertoire data cannot show anything about immunological memory following chemotherapy. Untreated cancer patients had significantly lower blood TCR diversity than age-matched healthy donors.

The template was genomic DNA from peripheral blood, not RNA. TRB rearrangements spanning V, D and J were amplified using mixed TRB-A/B primers. TCRdb used MiXCR to reprocess the multiplex PCR reads, holding one entry per CDR3 protein. The profile shows roughly 1,100 distinct CDR3 sequences, 20% to 25% of them singletons. The rearrangement uses TRBV27 and TRBJ2-1; 9 positions agree with TRBD2. The specimen sequenced was blood. The receptor was isolated from a human donor with a blood cancer. CDR3 DNA sequence: TGTGCCAGCAGGCCCCCCTTGCGGGGGGGATCCTACAATGAGCAGTTCTTC. Protein: CASRPPLRGGSYNEQFF.